This entry describes one T cell receptor beta chain. The target antigen is unknown. Germline CDR1 is DFQATT and CDR2 is SNEGSKA (reference sequence). The CDR3 covers 15 residues. The ends lost 3 bases at V and 6 bases at J; junction bases unmatched: 9. This sample was included in a study of T cell responses to AZD1222 COVID-19 vaccine. Study findings and constraints: Dominant CD4 TCR responses targeted spike regions 160-218 and 743-854. Per reports, nearly half of all spike-specific TCRs target regions that are unmutated in variants.

The table came from immunoSEQ multiplex PCR; TCRdb's copy has only in-frame clones and leaves some out. The data hold 85,000 to 120,000 clones, with around 90% observed a single time. This specimen was peripheral blood, taken on day 0 of AZD1222 vaccination. The TCR sequence derives from an adult in good health. The chain has TRBV20-1 and TRBJ2-3; 10 bases agree with TRBD2. CDR3 residues: CSASPSSGGRDTQYF. CDR3 bases: TGCAGTGCTAGTCCCTCTAGCGGGGGCAGGGATACGCAGTATTTT.